This TCR beta chain was profiled in a study of shared clonotypes between healthy human individuals. Repertoires were generated with immunoSEQ multiplex PCR, while TCRdb's copy carries only in-frame clones and drops some. Seen here are 2 million or so clones, 90% to 95% observed once, and the top ten hold 0.1% to 0.15%. Between the trimmed V and J ends, which lost 1 base and 10 bases, there was a span of 17 bases. CDR3 length: 15 residues. From germline, CDR1 is SGHTA and CDR2 FQGNSA. The receptor's source is a young man in good health. The chain employs TRBV7-2 and TRBJ2-1, with D maybe TRBD2 (5 bases). Sequencing input: naive CD4+ T cells sorted from blood. The subset was: CD45RA+ positively selected. CDR3 sequence: CASSLVVGKEEEQFF. The CDR3 DNA follows: TGTGCCAGCAGCTTAGTGGTCGGGAAAGAGGAGGAGCAGTTCTTC.